The 4 T cell receptor beta chains given below trace back to one sample, sequenced in a study of T cell responses to AZD1222 COVID-19 vaccine. Using immunoSEQ multiplex PCR, the repertoire was profiled, and TCRdb retains in-frame clones only, with some absent. The data contain under 95,000 clones, 70% to 90% of them seen just once; the ten biggest clones take up 7.9%. The specimen was peripheral blood, collected on day 0 of AZD1222 vaccination. These TCRs come from an adult in good health.

This chain uses TRBV16 with TRBJ2-1, with D unresolved. V dropped 3 bases and J dropped 4 bases, with 13 bases sitting between them. This CDR3 is 15 amino acids long. In germline, CDR1 is KGHSY, CDR2 FQNENV. Here the CDR3 DNA reads TGTGCCAGCAGCCAGGTGACGGAAGTTTACAATGAGCAGTTCTTC. Its protein product is CASSQVTEVYNEQFF.

The chain employs TRBV6-5 and TRBJ1-4; D might be TRBD1 (6 bases). V was pared by 9 bases and J by 2 bases, with 16 bases between. Germline V gene lookup returns CDR1 MNHEY and CDR2 SVGAGI. This CDR3 region has 15 residues. CDR3 nucleotides: TGTGCCAGTGGAGCCGGGGGCTCGACTAATGAAAAACTGTTTTTT. Its translation: CASGAGGSTNEKLFF.

The chain combines TRBV12-3 or TRBV12-4 with TRBJ2-5, with D possibly being TRBD1 (6 bases). V gave up 3 bases and J gave up 5 bases, with 10 bases separating them. The CDR3 has 13 amino acids. CDR3 bases: TGTGCCAGCAGTTTCCGGCAGGGGGAGACCCAGTACTTC. It specifies CASSFRQGETQYF.

V usage is TRBV5-1 and J usage is TRBJ2-5, with D unresolved. V gave up 0 bases and J gave up 0 bases, with 3 bases separating them. This CDR3 region has 13 residues. From germline, CDR1 is SGHRS and CDR2 YFSETQ. CDR3 loop: CASSLAHQETQYF. The CDR3 region has the DNA TGCGCCAGCAGCTTGGCGCACCAAGAGACCCAGTACTTC.